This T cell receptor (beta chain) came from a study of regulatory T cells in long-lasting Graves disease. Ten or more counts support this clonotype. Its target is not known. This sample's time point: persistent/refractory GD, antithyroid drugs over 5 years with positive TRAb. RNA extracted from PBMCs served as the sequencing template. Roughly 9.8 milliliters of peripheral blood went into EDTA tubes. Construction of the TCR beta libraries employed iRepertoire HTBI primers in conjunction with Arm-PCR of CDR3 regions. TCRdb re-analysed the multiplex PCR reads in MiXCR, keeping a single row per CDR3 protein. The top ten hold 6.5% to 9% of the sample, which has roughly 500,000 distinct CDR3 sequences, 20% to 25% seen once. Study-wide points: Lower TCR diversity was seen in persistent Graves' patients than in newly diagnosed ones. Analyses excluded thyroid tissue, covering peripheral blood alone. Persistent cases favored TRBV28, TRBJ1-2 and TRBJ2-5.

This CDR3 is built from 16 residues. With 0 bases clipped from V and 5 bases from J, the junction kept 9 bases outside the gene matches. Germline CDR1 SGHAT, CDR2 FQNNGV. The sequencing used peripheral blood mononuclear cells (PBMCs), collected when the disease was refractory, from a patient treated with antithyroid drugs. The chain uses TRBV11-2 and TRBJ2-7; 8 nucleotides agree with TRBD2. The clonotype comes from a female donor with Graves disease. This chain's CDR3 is CASSLDKDSGNHEQYF. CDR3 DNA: TGTGCCAGCAGCTTAGATAAGGATAGCGGGAACCACGAGCAGTACTTC. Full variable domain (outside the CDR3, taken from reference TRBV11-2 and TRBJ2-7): EAGVAQSPRYKIIEKRQSVAFWCNPISGHATLYWYQQILGQGPKLLIQFQNNGVVDDSQLPKDRFSAERLKGVDSTLKIQPAKLEDSAVYLCASSLDKDSGNHEQYFGPGTRLTVT.